This T cell receptor (beta chain) was sequenced for a study of blood T cells in healthy people across ages. A J-beta primer mix and a sample-barcoded 5' primer were used in a second PCR of about 7 to 12 cycles. One entry per CDR3 protein results from TCRdb running MiXCR on the 5' RACE reads. The sample shows about 970,000 distinct CDR3 sequences, roughly 50% of them seen only once. Every donor gave 9.5 to 10 milliliters of peripheral blood. Every sample gave at least 5 micrograms of total RNA when it was extracted. In its sample, this clonotype was seen once. Its antigen is still unknown. At one of its ends the junction is not consistent with the germline gene, which may arise from a read error. Study-level points and caveats: More naive CD4+ cells and higher diversity were found in long-lived than in aged donors.

From germline, CDR1 is MGHDK and CDR2 SYGVNS. The CDR3 length is 13 residues. The receptor was isolated from a woman aged 55-70 years in good health. The chain combines TRBV25-1 with TRBJ2-5; TRBD1 matches at 8 bases. Sequenced input: blood. CDR3 sequence: CGSSDWDRETQYF. The CDR3 bases are TGTGGCAGCAGTGATTGGGACAGGGAGACCCAGTACTTC.